This T cell receptor beta chain was sequenced during a study of blood T cells in healthy people across ages. Study as a whole: Template switching caught about one barcoded beta molecule for each two T cells.

Notes on this clonotype: Its antigen is unidentified.

Using a J-beta primer mix together with a sample-barcoded 5' primer, a second PCR was run for about 6 to 11 cycles. TCRdb analysed the 5' RACE reads with MiXCR anew, one entry per CDR3 protein. The sample has roughly 800,000 distinct CDR3 sequences, roughly 40% seen once. The V and J ends lost 6 bases and 7 bases respectively, with 12 bases between them. The V gene's germline CDR1 is SEHNR and CDR2 FQNEAQ (reference sequence). The CDR3 has 12 amino acids. Study results and caveats: Naive T cell percentage showed a strong correlation with TCR beta diversity. Naive CD4+ cells and diversity were both higher in long-lived donors than in aged donors. The unsorted PBMCs prevented any conclusive comparison of naive versus antigen-experienced cells.

The source material was blood. The chain is built from TRBV7-9 and TRBJ1-1; D unclear. The receptor was derived from a man between 18 and 29 years old in good health. The DNA for the CDR3 is TGTGCCAGCAGGCCGGGGTCTCTTGAAGCTTTCTTT. It yields the protein CASRPGSLEAFF. The full variable domain, its missing parts supplied by reference TRBV7-9 and TRBJ1-1, is DTGVSQNPRHKITKRGQNVTFRCDPISEHNRLYWYRQTLGQGPEFLTYFQNEAQLEKSRLLSDRFSAERPKGSFSTLEIQRTEQGDSAMYLCASRPGSLEAFFGQGTRLTVV.